This T cell receptor beta chain was observed in a study of neurological immune-mediated disorders. V shed 0 bases and J shed 9 bases, with 10 bases lying between them. Germline assignment: CDR1 SGHDT and CDR2 YYEEEE. The CDR3 loop spans 13 amino acids. The sample's time point: longitudinal time-point 1 (baseline). This clonotype was recorded many times. MiXCR, applied by TCRdb to the 5' RACE reads, yields one record per CDR3 protein. The sample records some 77,000 distinct CDR3 sequences, around 15% being singletons. This sequence originates from a female donor with HTLV-1-associated myelopathy (HAM/TSP). Material: PBMCs. This rearrangement joins TRBV5-6 to TRBJ2-1; D is undetermined. Here the CDR3 reads CASSLGGIGEQFF. The CDR3 coding sequence is TGTGCCAGCAGCTTGGGGGGTATAGGTGAGCAGTTCTTC.